Many counts were recorded for the clone carrying this T cell receptor (beta chain). Antigen specificity is unknown. PBMCs stored at -80 C, numbering 2 million, were the origin of the unsorted libraries. Germline V gene sequence: CDR1 SQVTM, CDR2 ANQGSEA. Trimming stripped 4 bases from V and 2 bases from J, with 14 bases between. The CDR3 consists of 14 residues. These data are taken from a study of neurological immune-mediated disorders. Study-wide points: No clinical or MRI feature was associated with the multiple sclerosis repertoire cluster. Patients with HTLV-1-associated myelopathy showed the most TCR clonal expansion. Those with multiple sclerosis showed the least, falling below healthy controls. Expanded clones shared no identical CDR3 amino acid sequences across subjects, which suggested private TCR-beta repertoires in all groups.

MiXCR, applied by TCRdb to the 5' RACE reads, yields one record per CDR3 protein. The table includes 50,000 or so distinct CDR3 sequences, approximately 3.9% detected once. Input material: PBMCs. This sequence originates from a man aged 55-75 years with multiple sclerosis. The V call is TRBV29-1, the J call TRBJ2-5; maybe TRBD1 (5 bases). For the CDR3, the DNA is TGCAGCGTTGGTGGCAGGACAAATCAAGAGACCCAGTACTTC. This translates into CSVGGRTNQETQYF.